Below are 20 T cell receptor beta chains sequenced from a single sample in a study of CDR3 diversity in severe acne. Via MiXCR, TCRdb re-called the PCR reads, giving one row per CDR3 protein. The sample has tens of thousands of distinct CDR3 sequences, roughly 49% seen once. The specimen was blood. All receptors derive from a male donor with severe acne vulgaris.

V usage is TRBV2 and J usage is TRBJ1-1; D is undetermined. The CDR3 is made up of 13 amino acids. V was cut by 5 bases and J by 5 bases, with 12 bases left in between. Germline CDR1 SNHLY, CDR2 FYNNEI. CDR3 region: CASSPWGGTEAFF. In DNA, the CDR3 is TGTGCCAGCAGTCCCTGGGGTGGAACTGAAGCTTTCTTT.

There are many counts of this clonotype. The chain links TRBV20-1 to TRBJ1-1, with D possibly matching TRBD1 (6 bases). V gave up 3 bases and J gave up 0 bases, with 8 bases separating them. Germline CDR1 is DFQATT and CDR2 is SNEGSKA (reference sequence). The CDR3 has 13 amino acids. CDR3 sequence (DNA): TGCAGTGCTAGGGACAGATTGAACACTGAAGCTTTCTTT. Protein product: CSARDRLNTEAFF.

This clonotype was detected a few times. The genes are TRBV30 and TRBJ2-1; D is uncertain. Germline-derived CDR1 and CDR2 are GTSNPN and SVGIG (reference sequence). Trimming took 3 bases from V and 3 from J, leaving 6 bases between them. CDR3 length: 12 amino acids. This chain's CDR3 is CAWSISYNEQFF. CDR3 in DNA: TGTGCCTGGAGCATCAGCTACAATGAGCAGTTCTTC.

By share, this clonotype counts as medium-sized. The chain couples TRBV20-1 to TRBJ2-1, with D perhaps TRBD2 (6 bases). V was cut by 1 base and J by 2 bases, with 9 bases left in between. The CDR3 length is 14 residues. Germline V gives CDR1 DFQATT, CDR2 SNEGSKA (reference sequence). CDR3 amino acids: CSARVADTYNEQFF. The DNA of the CDR3 is TGCAGTGCTAGAGTAGCGGACACCTACAATGAGCAGTTCTTC.

This clonotype appeared a few times. The V and J genes are TRBV28 and TRBJ2-1; D is ambiguous. V was cut by 2 bases and J by 2 bases, with 13 bases left in between. Per germline, CDR1 MDHEN and CDR2 SYDVKM. The CDR3 is 16 amino acids. This CDR3 reads CASSLGWRYAYNEQFF. The CDR3 DNA reads as TGTGCCAGCAGTTTAGGGTGGCGATATGCCTACAATGAGCAGTTCTTC.

This clonotype showed up just a few times. The J gene is TRBJ1-2, the V gene TRBV11-2, with D unclear. CDR3 size: 17 residues. CDR1 and CDR2 (germline): SGHAT, FQNNGV. Trimming removed 3 bases at V and 2 bases at J, with 19 bases between. In nucleotides, the CDR3 is TGTGCCAGCAGCTTCATGCCCATATCTACACGAAACTATGGCTACACCTTC. It translates to CASSFMPISTRNYGYTF.

CDR3 nucleotide sequence: TGTGCCAGCAGTTTATTTCCGCGACAGGGTCAGCCCCAGCATTTT. Protein sequence: CASSLFPRQGQPQHF. The V and J genes are TRBV28 and TRBJ1-5; 7 nucleotides agree with TRBD1. From germline, CDR1 is MDHEN and CDR2 SYDVKM. Trimming removed 1 base from V and 6 bases from J; junction bases left unmatched: 6. CDR3 length: 15 residues.

The genes are TRBV7-6 and TRBJ2-7; 11 positions agree with TRBD2. The CDR3 runs to 17 residues. Germline V lookup: CDR1 SGHVS, CDR2 FNYEAQ. V shed 0 bases, J shed 1 base, and the junction held 5 bases outside the gene matches. The DNA of the CDR3 is TGTGCCAGCAGCTTAGCCCCGCTAGCGGGAGGTTCCTACGAGCAGTACTTC. This gives the protein CASSLAPLAGGSYEQYF.

This clonotype was observed a few times. This rearrangement joins TRBV12-3 or TRBV12-4 to TRBJ2-2; D remains unclear. The CDR3 length is 15 residues. V was trimmed by 0 bases and J by 3 bases, leaving 8 bases between them. In DNA, the CDR3 is TGTGCCAGCAGTTTAGCGCCGCCTGACACCGGGGAGCTGTTTTTT. This sequence encodes CASSLAPPDTGELFF.

CDR3 sequence: CASSPGPTSGKHTDTQYF. CDR3 nucleotides: TGTGCCAGCAGCCCGGGACCGACTAGCGGAAAACACACAGATACGCAGTATTTT. The rearrangement joins TRBV7-9 to TRBJ2-3, with 9 bases lining up with TRBD2. Germline CDR1 SEHNR, CDR2 FQNEAQ (reference sequence). The CDR3 is made up of 18 amino acids. Trimming at V came to 5 bases and at J to 2 bases, leaving 14 bases not matched to a gene.

This chain uses TRBV20-1 with TRBJ1-5, with a possible D match to TRBD1 (5 bases). V gave up 6 bases and J gave up 7 bases, with 34 bases separating them. The CDR3 length is 19 residues. Per germline, CDR1 DFQATT and CDR2 SNEGSKA (reference sequence). CDR3 nucleotides: TGCAGTGCCTTGGGCCGGACTAGCGGGAGATCAGGGTCCGAGCAGCCCCAGCATTTT. It yields the protein CSALGRTSGRSGSEQPQHF.

This clonotype was counted at least ten times. V gene TRBV7-9 combines with J gene TRBJ2-1; the D is unclear. CDR3 length equals 14 residues. V lost 5 bases and J 4 bases, leaving 12 bases between the germline ends. Germline-derived CDR1 and CDR2 are SEHNR and FQNEAQ (reference sequence). CDR3 sequence (DNA): TGTGCCAGCAGCCCTAAAACTGCTTACAATGAGCAGTTCTTC. Translated, it gives CASSPKTAYNEQFF.

This clonotype was observed a few times. The V call is TRBV5-1, the J call TRBJ2-2; D is unclear. Trimming stripped 0 bases from V and 4 bases from J, with 25 bases between. The CDR3 loop spans 20 amino acids. Germline CDR1 and CDR2: SGHRS and YFSETQ. For the CDR3, the DNA is TGCGCCAGCAGCTTGGGCCTTACAAGTCCCATACTTCGAGCCACCGGGGAGCTGTTTTTT. Protein product: CASSLGLTSPILRATGELFF.

This clonotype was picked up many times. CDR3 in amino acids: CAISESWGNYGYTF. The CDR3 DNA is TGTGCCATCAGTGAGTCTTGGGGCAACTATGGCTACACCTTC. The V and J genes are TRBV10-3 and TRBJ1-2, with D maybe TRBD1 (5 bases). Germline-derived CDR1 and CDR2 are ENHRY and SYGVKD. Trimming stripped 0 bases from V and 2 bases from J, with 7 bases between. There are 14 residues in the CDR3.

This clonotype was detected many times. This rearrangement joins TRBV14 to TRBJ1-6; 7 bases are a match to TRBD1. Unmatched junction bases numbered 3, after V lost 4 bases and J lost 6 bases. CDR1 is SGHDN and CDR2 is FVKESK in the germline V gene. This CDR3 contains 14 residues. The CDR3 nucleotides read TGTGCCAGCAGCCTGGGACAGTTTAATTCACCCCTCCACTTT. Its protein product is CASSLGQFNSPLHF.

This chain connects TRBV2 to TRBJ2-3; unclear D gene. Germline assignment: CDR1 SNHLY and CDR2 FYNNEI. The CDR3 has 16 amino acids. V was trimmed by 6 bases and J by 4 bases, leaving 20 bases between them. Written as DNA, the CDR3 is TGTGCCAGCAGCGAGCTAGACATGAAACGGGCAGATACGCAGTATTTT. It encodes CASSELDMKRADTQYF.

The V and J genes are TRBV7-9 and TRBJ1-1, with TRBD1 as a possible D gene (5 bases). Germline V gives CDR1 SEHNR, CDR2 FQNEAQ (reference sequence). The CDR3 length is 15 residues. V was trimmed by 6 bases and J by 0 bases, leaving 14 bases between them. CDR3 amino acids: CASSPLRGLNTEAFF. The CDR3 nucleotides read TGTGCCAGCAGTCCTTTGCGGGGACTGAACACTGAAGCTTTCTTT.

This clonotype was detected a few times. This chain uses TRBV5-4 with TRBJ1-4; D unresolved. Germline V gene sequence: CDR1 SGHNT, CDR2 YYREEE (reference sequence). The CDR3 extends over 12 amino acids. V dropped 7 bases and J dropped 4 bases, with 8 bases sitting between them. The CDR3, as DNA: TGTGCCAGCGGACGGCTTAATGAAAAACTGTTTTTT. Protein sequence: CASGRLNEKLFF.

The DNA of the CDR3 is TGCAGTGCTAGGGGACAGGCGGTCGGGAGCTATGGCTACACCTTC. It yields the protein CSARGQAVGSYGYTF. J is TRBJ1-2 and V is TRBV20-1; 8 bases map to TRBD1. Germline lookup yields CDR1 DFQATT and CDR2 SNEGSKA (reference sequence). This CDR3 comprises 15 residues. V shed 3 bases and J 4 bases; nucleotides not matched to a gene: 10.

The chain joins TRBV2 to TRBJ1-6; 7 bases fit TRBD1. The V segment lost 1 base and the J segment 12 bases; nucleotides outside the gene matches: 6. This CDR3 is 14 amino acids long. Germline V CDR1 and CDR2: SNHLY, FYNNEI. The CDR3 DNA sequence: TGTGCCAGCAGTGAAGGGACAGGCCCTCTACCCCTCCACTTT. Translation gives CASSEGTGPLPLHF.